This T cell receptor beta chain was profiled in a study of T cell repertoires in cytomegalovirus infection. Whole-study context: Public TCR beta signatures indicated both CMV infection and matching HLA type. Study conclusions and caveats: Pooled public TCR beta family frequency picked out CMV carriers with the relevant HLA. HLA-C-restricted CMV clonotypes gave the most frequent clonotype in two of eight donors.

TCRdb recomputed calls from the reads with MiXCR, one row per CDR3 protein. In the table there are tens of thousands of distinct CDR3 sequences, 3.5% to 4% of which are singletons. At least ten counts were recorded for this clonotype. Its antigen remains unknown. The CDR3 totals 14 residues. V lost 4 bases, J lost 1 base, and 10 bases lay in between. From germline, CDR1 is MNHEY and CDR2 SVGEGT. The TCR originated in a human donor in good health (CMV status not recorded). Some clones in this sample may be carry-over from other donors' samples. This sequence joins TRBV6-2 or TRBV6-3 and TRBJ1-1, with D uncertain. Input material: PBMCs. CDR3 in DNA: TGTGCCAGCAGTTTTTCGAGCAGGAACACTGAAGCTTTCTTT. It codes for CASSFSSRNTEAFF.